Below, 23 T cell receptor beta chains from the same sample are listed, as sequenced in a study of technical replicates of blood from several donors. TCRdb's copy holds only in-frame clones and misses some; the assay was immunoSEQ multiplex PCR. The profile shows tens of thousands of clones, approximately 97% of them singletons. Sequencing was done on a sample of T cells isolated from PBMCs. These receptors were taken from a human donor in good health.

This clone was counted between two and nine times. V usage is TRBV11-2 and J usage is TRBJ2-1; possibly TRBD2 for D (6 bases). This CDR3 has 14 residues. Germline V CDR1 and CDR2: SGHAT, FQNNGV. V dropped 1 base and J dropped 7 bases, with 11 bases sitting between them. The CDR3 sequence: CASSLAGAVNEQFF. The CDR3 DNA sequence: TGTGCCAGCAGCTTAGCGGGAGCCGTAAATGAGCAGTTCTTC.

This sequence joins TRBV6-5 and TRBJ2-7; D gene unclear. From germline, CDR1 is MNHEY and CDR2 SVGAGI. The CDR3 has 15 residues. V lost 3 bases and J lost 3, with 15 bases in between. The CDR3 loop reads CASSYVGSLNYEQYF. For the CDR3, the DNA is TGTGCCAGCAGTTATGTCGGGTCCCTCAACTACGAGCAGTACTTC.

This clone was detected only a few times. CDR3 loop: CASSWRDFASPNEQFF. CDR3 in DNA: TGTGCCAGCAGCTGGCGGGACTTCGCATCGCCCAATGAGCAGTTCTTC. V usage is TRBV7-2 and J usage is TRBJ2-1; maybe TRBD2 (6 bases). V lost 4 bases to trimming and J lost 6 bases, with 19 bases between them. Germline V gives CDR1 SGHTA, CDR2 FQGNSA. This CDR3 is built from 16 residues. Looking up the rest from reference TRBV7-2 and TRBJ2-1 gives the full variable domain: GAGVSQSPSNKVTEKGKDVELRCDPISGHTALYWYRQSLGQGLEFLIYFQGNSAPDKSGLPSDRFSAERTGGSVSTLTIQRTQQEDSAVYLCASSWRDFASPNEQFFGPGTRLTVL.

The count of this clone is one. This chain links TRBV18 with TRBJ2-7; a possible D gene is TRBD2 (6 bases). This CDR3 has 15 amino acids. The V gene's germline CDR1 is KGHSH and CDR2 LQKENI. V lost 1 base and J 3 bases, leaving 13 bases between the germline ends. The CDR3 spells CASSPRTAGFYEQYF. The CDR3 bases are TGTGCCAGCTCACCACGTACGGCGGGGTTCTACGAGCAGTACTTC. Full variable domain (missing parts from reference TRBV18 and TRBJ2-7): NAGVMQNPRHLVRRRGQEARLRCSPMKGHSHVYWYRQLPEEGLKFMVYLQKENIIDESGMPKERFSAEFPKEGPSILRIQQVVRGDSAAYFCASSPRTAGFYEQYFGPGTRLTVT.

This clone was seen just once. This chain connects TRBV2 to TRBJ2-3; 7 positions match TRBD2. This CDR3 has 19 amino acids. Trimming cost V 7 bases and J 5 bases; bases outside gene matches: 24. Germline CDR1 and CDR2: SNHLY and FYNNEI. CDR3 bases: TGTGCCAGCAAGGAGTGGATGGTCAGCGGGGCCCCCTGGGGAGATACGCAGTATTTT. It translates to CASKEWMVSGAPWGDTQYF.

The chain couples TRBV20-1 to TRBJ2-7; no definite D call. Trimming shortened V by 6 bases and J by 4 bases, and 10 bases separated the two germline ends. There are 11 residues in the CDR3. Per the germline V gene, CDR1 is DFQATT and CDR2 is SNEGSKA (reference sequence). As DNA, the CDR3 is TGCAGTGCCCCGAAGACATACGAGCAGTACTTC. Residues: CSAPKTYEQYF.

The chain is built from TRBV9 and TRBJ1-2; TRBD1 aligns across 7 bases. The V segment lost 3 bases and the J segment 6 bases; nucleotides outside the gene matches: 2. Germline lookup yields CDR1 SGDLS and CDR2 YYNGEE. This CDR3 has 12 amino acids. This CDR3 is CASSGGGNGYTF. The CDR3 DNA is TGTGCCAGCAGCGGAGGGGGCAATGGCTACACCTTC.

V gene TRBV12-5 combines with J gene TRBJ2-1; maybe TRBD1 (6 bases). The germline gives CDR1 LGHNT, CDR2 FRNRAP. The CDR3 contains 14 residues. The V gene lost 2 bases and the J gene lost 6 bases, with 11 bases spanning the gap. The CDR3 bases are TGTGCTAGTGGTTTGTGGGGGCACATCAATGAGCAGTTCTTC. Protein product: CASGLWGHINEQFF.

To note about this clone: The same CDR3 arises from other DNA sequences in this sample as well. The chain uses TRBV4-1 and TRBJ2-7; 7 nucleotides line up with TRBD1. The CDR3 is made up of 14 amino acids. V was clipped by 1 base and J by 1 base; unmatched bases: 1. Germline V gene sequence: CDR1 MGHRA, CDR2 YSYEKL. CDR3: CASSQGQGSYEQYF. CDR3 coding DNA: TGCGCCAGCAGCCAAGGACAGGGATCCTACGAGCAGTACTTC.

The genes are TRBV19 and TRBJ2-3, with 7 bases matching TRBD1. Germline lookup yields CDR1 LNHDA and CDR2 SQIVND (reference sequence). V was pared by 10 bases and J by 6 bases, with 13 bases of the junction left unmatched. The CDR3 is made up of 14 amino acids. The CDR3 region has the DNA TGTGCCACAATACGACAGGGAGAATGGGATACGCAGTATTTT. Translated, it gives CATIRQGEWDTQYF.

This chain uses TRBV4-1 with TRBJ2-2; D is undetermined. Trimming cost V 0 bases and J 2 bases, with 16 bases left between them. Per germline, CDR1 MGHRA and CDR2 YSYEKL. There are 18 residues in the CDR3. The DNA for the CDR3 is TGCGCCAGCAGCCAAGAGCCTGAGGTTTTGGATAACACCGGGGAGCTGTTTTTT. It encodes CASSQEPEVLDNTGELFF.

As DNA, the CDR3 is TGTGCCAGCGCCATAGCGGAGAGCACAGATACGCAGTATTTT. Its protein is CASAIAESTDTQYF. The chain carries TRBV6-5 and TRBJ2-3; a possible D gene is TRBD2 (6 bases). Germline V gene data show CDR1 as MNHEY and CDR2 as SVGAGI. The V gene lost 8 bases and the J gene lost 0 bases, with 12 bases spanning the gap. This CDR3 has 14 residues.

CDR3 in amino acids: CASSLYGYTF. CDR3 DNA: TGTGCCAGTAGCCTCTATGGCTACACCTTC. The chain employs TRBV19 and TRBJ1-2, with D hard to call. Per germline, CDR1 LNHDA and CDR2 SQIVND (reference sequence). V shed 6 bases and J shed 4 bases, with 3 bases lying between them. The CDR3 loop spans 10 amino acids.

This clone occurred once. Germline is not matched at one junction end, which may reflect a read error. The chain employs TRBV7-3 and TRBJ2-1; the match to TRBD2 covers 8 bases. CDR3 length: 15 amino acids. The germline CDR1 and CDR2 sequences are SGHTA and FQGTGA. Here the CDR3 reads CASSITSGSYNEQFF. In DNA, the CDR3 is TGTGCCAGCAGCATAACTAGCGGATCTTACAATGAGCAGTTCTTC.

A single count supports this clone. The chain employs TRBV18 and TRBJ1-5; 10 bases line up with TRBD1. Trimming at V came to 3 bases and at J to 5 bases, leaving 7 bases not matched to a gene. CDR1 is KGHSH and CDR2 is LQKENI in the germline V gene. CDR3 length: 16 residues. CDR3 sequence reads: CASSPPGQGIYQPQHF. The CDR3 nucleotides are TGTGCCAGCTCACCCCCGGGACAGGGGATTTATCAGCCCCAGCATTTT.

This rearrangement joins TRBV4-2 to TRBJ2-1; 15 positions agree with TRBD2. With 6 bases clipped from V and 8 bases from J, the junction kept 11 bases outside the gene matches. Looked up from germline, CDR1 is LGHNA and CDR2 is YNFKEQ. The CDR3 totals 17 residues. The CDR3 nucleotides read TGTGCCAGCAGGCAACCCGGGACTAGCGGGAGGTACGATGAGCAGTTCTTC. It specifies CASRQPGTSGRYDEQFF.

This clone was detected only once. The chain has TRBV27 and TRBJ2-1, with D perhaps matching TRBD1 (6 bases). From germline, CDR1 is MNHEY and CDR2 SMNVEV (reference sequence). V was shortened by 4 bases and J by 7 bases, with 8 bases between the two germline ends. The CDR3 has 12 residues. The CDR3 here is CASSYGTNEQFF. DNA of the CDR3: TGTGCCAGCAGTTACGGGACAAATGAGCAGTTCTTC.

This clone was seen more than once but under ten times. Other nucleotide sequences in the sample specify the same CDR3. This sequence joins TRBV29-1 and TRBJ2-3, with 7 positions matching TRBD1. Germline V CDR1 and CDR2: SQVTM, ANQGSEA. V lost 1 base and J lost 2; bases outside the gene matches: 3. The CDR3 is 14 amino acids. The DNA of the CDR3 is TGCAGCGTTGAAGGACAGGGATACACAGATACGCAGTATTTT. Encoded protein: CSVEGQGYTDTQYF.

The DNA for the CDR3 is TGTGCCAGCAGCGCGACCCCGGGGGGCTCTCGAGAGACCCAGTACTTC. Translating gives CASSATPGGSRETQYF. The chain uses TRBV7-6 and TRBJ2-5; perhaps TRBD2 as D (7 bases). CDR1 SGHVS and CDR2 FNYEAQ come from the germline V gene. The CDR3 length is 16 residues. Trimming stripped 5 bases from V and 4 bases from J, with 20 bases between.

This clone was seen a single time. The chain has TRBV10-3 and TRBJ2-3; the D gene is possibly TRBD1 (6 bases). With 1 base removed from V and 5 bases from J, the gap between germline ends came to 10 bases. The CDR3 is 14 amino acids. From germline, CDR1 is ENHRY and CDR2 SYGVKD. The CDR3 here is CAISEYRVGDTQYF. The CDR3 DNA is TGTGCCATCAGTGAGTACAGGGTTGGAGATACGCAGTATTTT.

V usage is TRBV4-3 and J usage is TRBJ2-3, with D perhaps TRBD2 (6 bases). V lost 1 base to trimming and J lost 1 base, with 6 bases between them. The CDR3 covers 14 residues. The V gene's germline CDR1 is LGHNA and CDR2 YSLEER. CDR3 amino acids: CASSQASGTDTQYF. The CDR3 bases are TGCGCCAGCAGCCAAGCTAGCGGCACAGATACGCAGTATTTT.

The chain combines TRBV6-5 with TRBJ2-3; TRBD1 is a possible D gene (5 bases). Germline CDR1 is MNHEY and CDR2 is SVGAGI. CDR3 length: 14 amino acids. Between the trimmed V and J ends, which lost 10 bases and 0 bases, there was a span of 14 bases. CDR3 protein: CATQGGSSTDTQYF. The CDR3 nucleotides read TGTGCCACCCAGGGTGGTTCTAGCACAGATACGCAGTATTTT.

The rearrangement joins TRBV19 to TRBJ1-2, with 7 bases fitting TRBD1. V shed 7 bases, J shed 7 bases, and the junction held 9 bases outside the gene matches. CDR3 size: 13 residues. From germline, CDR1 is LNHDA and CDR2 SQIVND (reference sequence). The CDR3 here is CASTQQGMGGYTF. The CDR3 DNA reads TGTGCCAGTACCCAACAGGGGATGGGTGGCTACACCTTC.